This is a list of T cell receptor beta chains from one sample in a study of T cell responses to AZD1222 COVID-19 vaccine. Libraries were prepared by immunoSEQ multiplex PCR; TCRdb keeps only in-frame clonotypes and omits some of them. Of 130,000 to 150,000 clones in the sample, 75% to 95% were seen once. Specimen: peripheral blood, collected on day 0 of MenACWY control vaccination. The receptors were gathered from an adult in good health. Both conserved end residues are part of each CDR3. The D gene is left open where the match is weak. Clone size is shown for a subset of rows, as once, few, many or a class of expanded clone.

NA,TRBJ1-3,TRBV25-1,16,NA,TGTGCCAGCAGTGGACTCAGGGGCTACCGAGGAAGCACCATATATTTT,CASSGLRGYRGSTIYF
NA,TRBJ2-1,TRBV29-1,12,NA,TGCAGCGTTGGTCCGGACGGTTATGGGCAGTTCTTC,CSVGPDGYGQFF
NA,TRBJ2-7,TRBV28,16,NA,TGTGCCAGCAGTTTTTTGGGGACACACTACCCCCTTAAGCAGTACTTC,CASSFLGTHYPLKQYF
TRBD1,TRBJ1-2,TRBV30,16,NA,TGTGCCTGGAGTCCCGGGACAGGGCGTTACAACTATGGCTACACCTTC,CAWSPGTGRYNYGYTF
NA,TRBJ1-5,TRBV4-1,15,NA,TGCGCCAGCAGCCCCCAGGGGATCAACGGTCAGCCCCAGCATTTT,CASSPQGINGQPQHF
TRBD2,TRBJ2-3,TRBV20-1,14,NA,TGCAGTGCTAGTGATAGCGGGGCGGGGGATACGCAGTATTTT,CSASDSGAGDTQYF
NA,TRBJ1-3,TRBV5-4,17,NA,TGTGCCAGCAGCTTGGCCTCGGCCAGACAGACTGGAAACACCATATATTTT,CASSLASARQTGNTIYF
NA,TRBJ2-5,TRBV7-8,14,NA,TGTGCCAGCAGCCTTTTAGGGGGAGGGGAGACCCAGTACTTC,CASSLLGGGETQYF
TRBD2,TRBJ2-3,TRBV7-2,17,NA,TGTGCCAGCAGCTTAAGTTCGGCGCGGGAGGTCACAGATACGCAGTATTTT,CASSLSSAREVTDTQYF
TRBD2,TRBJ2-7,TRBV18,15,NA,TGTGCCAGCTCACTTAGCGGGACCGGCTCCTACGAGCAGTACTTC,CASSLSGTGSYEQYF
NA,TRBJ1-2,TRBV5-4,14,once,TGTGCCAGCAGCTTGGCGGCAGCCACCAATGGCTACACCTTC,CASSLAAATNGYTF
NA,TRBJ1-1,TRBV29-1,13,once,TGCAGCGTTGTAAGGGACATGAACACTGAAGCTTTCTTT,CSVVRDMNTEAFF
NA,TRBJ1-2,TRBV19,17,NA,TGTGCCAGTAGTACCCCCAGCGGTATGGGGGCAAACTATGGCTACACCTTC,CASSTPSGMGANYGYTF
NA,TRBJ1-5,TRBV27,13,NA,TGTACTGGGGGGGATTATAGCAATCAGCCCCAGCATTTT,CTGGDYSNQPQHF
NA,TRBJ1-3,TRBV28,15,NA,TGTGCCAGCAGCCTTCCCTCCCAACGGATCAGCACCATATATTTT,CASSLPSQRISTIYF
TRBD1,TRBJ1-6,TRBV19,15,NA,TGTGCCAGTAAGATAGAGACAGGGCGAAATTCGGCCCTCCACTTT,CASKIETGRNSALHF
TRBD1,TRBJ1-5,TRBV27,16,NA,TGTGCCAGCAAACGACAGGGGTGGGCAAATAACCAGCCCCAGCATTTT,CASKRQGWANNQPQHF
NA,TRBJ2-2,TRBV7-9,13,once,TGTGCCATCCAGGGAGCTAACACCGGGGAGCTGTTTTTT,CAIQGANTGELFF
TRBD2,TRBJ2-1,TRBV7-6,17,NA,TGTGCCAGCAGCTTAGAGGGACTAGCGGGGGGGCGGTATGAGCAGTTCTTC,CASSLEGLAGGRYEQFF
TRBD1,TRBJ2-2,TRBV9,18,NA,TGTGCCAGCAGCGTAGGCTATACAGGGGGCGCGAACACCGGGGAGCTGTTTTTT,CASSVGYTGGANTGELFF
NA,TRBJ1-3,TRBV3-1/TRBV3-2,15,NA,TGTGCCAGCAGCCAAGGAGGCCAAGTTGGAAACACCATATATTTT,CASSQGGQVGNTIYF
NA,TRBJ2-5,TRBV28,13,NA,TGTGCCAGCAGTTGGGGGGCCGGAGAGACCCAGTACTTC,CASSWGAGETQYF